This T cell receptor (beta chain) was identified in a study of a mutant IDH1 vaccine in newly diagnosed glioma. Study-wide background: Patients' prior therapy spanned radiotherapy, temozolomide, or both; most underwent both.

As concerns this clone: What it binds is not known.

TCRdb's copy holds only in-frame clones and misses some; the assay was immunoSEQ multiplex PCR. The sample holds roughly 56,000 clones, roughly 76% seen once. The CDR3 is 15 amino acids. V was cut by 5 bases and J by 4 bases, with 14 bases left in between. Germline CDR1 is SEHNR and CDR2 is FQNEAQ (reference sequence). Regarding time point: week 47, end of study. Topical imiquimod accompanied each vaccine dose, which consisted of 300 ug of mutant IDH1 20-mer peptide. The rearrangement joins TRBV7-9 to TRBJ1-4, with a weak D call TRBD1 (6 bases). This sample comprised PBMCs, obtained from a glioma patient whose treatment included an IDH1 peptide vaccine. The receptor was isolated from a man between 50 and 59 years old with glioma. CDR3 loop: CASSTTGRDNEKLFF. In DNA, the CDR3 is TGTGCCAGCAGCACTACAGGGAGGGATAATGAAAAACTGTTTTTT.